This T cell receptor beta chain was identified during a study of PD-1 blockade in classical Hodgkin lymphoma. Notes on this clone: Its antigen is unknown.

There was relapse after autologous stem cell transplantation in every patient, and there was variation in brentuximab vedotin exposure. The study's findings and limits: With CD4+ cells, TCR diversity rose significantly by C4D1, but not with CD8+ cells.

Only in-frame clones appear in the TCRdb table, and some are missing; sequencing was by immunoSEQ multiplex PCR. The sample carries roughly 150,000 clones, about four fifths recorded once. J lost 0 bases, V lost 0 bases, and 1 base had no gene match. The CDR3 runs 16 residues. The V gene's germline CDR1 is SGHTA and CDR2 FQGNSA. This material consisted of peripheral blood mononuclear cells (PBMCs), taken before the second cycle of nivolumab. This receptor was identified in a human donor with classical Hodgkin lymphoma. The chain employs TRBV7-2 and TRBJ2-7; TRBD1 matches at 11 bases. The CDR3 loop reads CASSLAGTGGSYEQYF. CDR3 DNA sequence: TGTGCCAGCAGCTTAGCCGGGACAGGGGGCTCCTACGAGCAGTACTTC.